This T cell receptor beta chain derives from a study of blood T cell repertoires in COVID-19. The overall study: COVID-19 samples, acute and convalescent, were from the United States, Italy and Spain. In each case, the material was cDNA or gDNA derived from T cells, B-cell-depleted T cells, or PBMCs.

The authors' processing: Using reference gene primer amplification, nucleated cell counts were estimated. Repertoires were generated with immunoSEQ multiplex PCR, while TCRdb's copy carries only in-frame clones and drops some. V, J and clone size are those of that table, while D and trimming were read from the DNA. Of around 250,000 clones listed, 70% to 90% are singletons. The clonotype originates from a man aged 55 to 70 with acute or convalescent COVID-19. Sequencing was carried out using peripheral blood.

The chain's CDR3 is CATDLGPATNEKLFF. The CDR3 DNA reads TGTGCCACCGACTTGGGGCCTGCAACTAATGAAAAACTGTTTTTT. V usage is TRBV28 and J usage is TRBJ1-4, with D perhaps matching TRBD1 (5 bases). CDR1 MDHEN and CDR2 SYDVKM come from the germline V gene. Deletions cut 10 bases from V and 0 bases from J, with 15 bases between. This CDR3 region has 15 residues.